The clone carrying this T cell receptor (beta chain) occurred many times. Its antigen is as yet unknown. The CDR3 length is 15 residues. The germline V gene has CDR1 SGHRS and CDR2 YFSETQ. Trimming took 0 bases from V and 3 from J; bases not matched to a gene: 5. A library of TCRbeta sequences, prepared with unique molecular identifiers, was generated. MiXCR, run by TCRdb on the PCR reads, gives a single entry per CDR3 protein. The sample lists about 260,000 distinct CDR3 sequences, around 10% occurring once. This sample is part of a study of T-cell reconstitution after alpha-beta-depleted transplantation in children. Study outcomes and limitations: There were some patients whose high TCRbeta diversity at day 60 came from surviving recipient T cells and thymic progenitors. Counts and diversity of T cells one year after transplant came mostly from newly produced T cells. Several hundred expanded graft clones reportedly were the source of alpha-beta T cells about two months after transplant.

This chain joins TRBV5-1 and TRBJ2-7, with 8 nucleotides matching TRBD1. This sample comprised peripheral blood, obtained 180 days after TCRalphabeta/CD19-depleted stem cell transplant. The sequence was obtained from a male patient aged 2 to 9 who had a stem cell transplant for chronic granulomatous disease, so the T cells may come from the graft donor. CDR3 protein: CASSLGTGIFYEQYF. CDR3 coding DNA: TGCGCCAGCAGCTTGGGGACAGGGATATTCTACGAGCAGTACTTC.